Listed here are 16 T cell receptor beta chains from one sample, sequenced in a study of blood T cell repertoires in COVID-19. Only in-frame clones appear in the TCRdb table, and some are missing; sequencing was by immunoSEQ multiplex PCR. The profile covers approximately 96,000 clones, with 85% to 90% appearing a single time and roughly 4.2% taken by the ten largest. Material: peripheral blood. The receptor source for this set is a human donor with COVID-19, enrolled during active disease. The donor label of this sample is uncertain.

The chain carries TRBV11-1 and TRBJ2-7, with 7 bases fitting TRBD1. Looked up from germline, CDR1 is SGHAT and CDR2 is FQDESV (reference sequence). The length of the CDR3 is 15 residues. The trim removed 4 bases at V and 1 base at J, leaving 7 bases unmatched. The CDR3: CASSSPWDRSYEQYF. DNA for the CDR3: TGTGCCAGCAGCTCCCCTTGGGACAGATCCTACGAGCAGTACTTC.

The rearrangement joins TRBV6-5 to TRBJ1-3, with a weak D call TRBD1 (5 bases). Trimming took off 7 bases at V and 2 bases at J, with 9 bases between the two ends. The germline CDR1 and CDR2 sequences are MNHEY and SVGAGI. The CDR3 is 13 residues long. CDR3 in amino acids: CASTGGTGNTIYF. CDR3 in DNA: TGTGCCAGCACTGGGGGGACTGGAAACACCATATATTTT.

The CDR3 is CASSDLTGGYTF. The CDR3 DNA reads as TGTGCCAGCAGTGATCTCACGGGTGGCTACACCTTC. This rearrangement joins TRBV6-4 to TRBJ1-2; D is unclear. The CDR3 has 12 residues. V gave up 3 bases and J gave up 7 bases, with 9 bases separating them. Germline V gene data show CDR1 as MRHNA and CDR2 as SNTAGT.

V is TRBV18 and J is TRBJ1-2; weak D call: TRBD1 (5 bases). CDR3 length: 15 amino acids. In germline, CDR1 is KGHSH, CDR2 LQKENI. V lost 3 bases and J 3 bases, leaving 14 bases between the germline ends. CDR3 DNA sequence: TGTGCCAGCTCACCCGGCGGGGAAGGGGACTATGGCTACACCTTC. Translated: CASSPGGEGDYGYTF.

V usage is TRBV15 and J usage is TRBJ2-3, with 9 bases matching TRBD2. V gave up 5 bases and J gave up 2 bases; unmatched junction bases: 8. Germline CDR1 is LNHNV and CDR2 is YYDKDF (reference sequence). The CDR3 spans 16 residues. CDR3 nucleotide sequence: TGTGCCACCAGCGATTACCTAGCGGGGATCACAGATACGCAGTATTTT. This translates into CATSDYLAGITDTQYF.

This clone came up once. The chain has TRBV3-1 (or the pseudogene TRBV3-2) and TRBJ2-7, with TRBD2 matching 9 bases. This CDR3 comprises 14 residues. Germline V CDR1 and CDR2: LGHDT, YNNKEL (reference sequence). The J segment lost 5 bases and the V segment lost 1 base, leaving 3 bases of the junction unmatched. The CDR3 region is CASSQVRGGDEQYF. CDR3 bases: TGTGCCAGCAGCCAAGTGCGGGGGGGCGACGAGCAGTACTTC.

In regard to this clone: The sample carries other DNA sequences with the same CDR3. The chain links TRBV18 to TRBJ2-1; 10 positions match TRBD2. Trimming at V came to 6 bases and at J to 3 bases, leaving 5 bases not matched to a gene. The germline V gene encodes CDR1 KGHSH and CDR2 LQKENI. The CDR3 contains 15 residues. The CDR3 is CASSPLAGGYNEQFF. As DNA, the CDR3 is TGTGCCAGCTCCCCCTTAGCGGGAGGCTACAATGAGCAGTTCTTC.

The genes are TRBV18 and TRBJ2-7; 10 positions agree with TRBD2. The CDR3 spans 14 residues. The ends lost 5 bases at V and 0 bases at J; junction bases unmatched: 1. The germline V gene encodes CDR1 KGHSH and CDR2 LQKENI. The CDR3 nucleotides are TGTGCCAGCTCAACTAGCGGGAACTCCTACGAGCAGTACTTC. Its protein product is CASSTSGNSYEQYF.

J is TRBJ2-5 and V is TRBV5-3; TRBD1 agrees at 8 bases. TRBV5-3 has ORF status, its function being uncertain. The V and J ends lost 4 bases and 2 bases, in that order; junction bases with no gene match: 25. The CDR3 extends over 21 amino acids. CDR3 sequence reads: CARSGTGSGRPQTSNQETQYF. CDR3 coding DNA: TGTGCCAGAAGCGGGACAGGTTCAGGCCGACCACAGACGTCGAATCAAGAGACCCAGTACTTC.

This chain joins TRBV7-2 and TRBJ1-2; D perhaps matches TRBD1 (5 bases). Germline V lookup: CDR1 SGHTA, CDR2 FQGNSA. V shed 5 bases and J shed 4 bases, with 26 bases lying between them. CDR3 length: 18 residues. In nucleotides, the CDR3 is TGTGCCAGCAGCCGGTCCGGTCGTGGGGGGGGAAACCGCTATGGCTACACCTTC. Its translation: CASSRSGRGGGNRYGYTF. The full variable domain, rest sourced from reference TRBV7-2 and TRBJ1-2, is GAGVSQSPSNKVTEKGKDVELRCDPISGHTALYWYRQSLGQGLEFLIYFQGNSAPDKSGLPSDRFSAERTGGSVSTLTIQRTQQEDSAVYLCASSRSGRGGGNRYGYTFGSGTRLTVV.

With respect to this clone: Different DNA sequences within this sample yield the same CDR3. The V and J genes are TRBV2 and TRBJ1-5; D possibly corresponds to TRBD1 (6 bases). The CDR3 has 14 residues. The germline CDR1 and CDR2 sequences are SNHLY and FYNNEI. V shed 8 bases and J shed 4 bases, with 15 bases lying between them. The CDR3: CASSLQGNNQPQHF. The CDR3, as DNA: TGTGCCAGCTCACTTCAGGGGAATAATCAGCCCCAGCATTTT.

With regard to this clone: Other DNA sequences within the sample encode an identical CDR3. The V gene is TRBV9, the J gene TRBJ1-5; D possibly corresponds to TRBD1 (5 bases). The CDR3 is made up of 15 amino acids. CDR1 and CDR2 from the germline V gene are SGDLS and YYNGEE. V lost 0 bases and J lost 1, with 8 bases in between. The CDR3 is CASSVGSGSNQPQHF. Here the CDR3 DNA reads TGTGCCAGCAGCGTAGGATCAGGGAGCAATCAGCCCCAGCATTTT.

V is TRBV27 and J is TRBJ1-6; 8 bases agree with TRBD1. The V gene end was trimmed by 9 bases and the J gene end by 0 bases; junction bases not matched to a gene: 4. CDR3 length: 15 residues. The germline gives CDR1 MNHEY, CDR2 SMNVEV (reference sequence). Here the CDR3 DNA reads TGTGCCAGTGGGACAGGAGGCTCCTATAATTCACCCCTCCACTTT. Translating gives CASGTGGSYNSPLHF.

The chain has TRBV4-1 and TRBJ2-3; 9 positions match TRBD2. CDR1 is MGHRA, CDR2 YSYEKL, per germline. This CDR3 contains 16 residues. V shed 2 bases and J 2 bases; nucleotides not matched to a gene: 5. The CDR3 bases are TGCGCCAGCAGCCAATCGACTAGCGGATACACAGATACGCAGTATTTT. Its translation is CASSQSTSGYTDTQYF.

This rearrangement joins TRBV27 to TRBJ1-6; 10 bases line up with TRBD1. The CDR3 sequence is 18 residues long. CDR1 MNHEY and CDR2 SMNVEV come from the germline V gene (reference sequence). Losses at the gene ends were 6 bases for V and 0 bases for J; bases not matched to a gene: 8. The chain's CDR3 is CASRPDRGTGSYNSPLHF. The CDR3 bases are TGTGCCAGCAGACCGGACAGGGGGACGGGCTCCTATAATTCACCCCTCCACTTT.

This clone was counted once. The chain employs TRBV6-6 and TRBJ2-3; the match to TRBD2 covers 13 bases. After removal of 6 bases from V and 3 bases from J, the junction contained 3 bases not matched to a gene. CDR1 MNHNY and CDR2 SVGAGI come from the germline V gene (reference sequence). This CDR3 comprises 15 residues. The CDR3 DNA sequence: TGTGCCAGCAGGACTAGCGGGGGGAAAACAGATACGCAGTATTTT. The encoded protein is CASRTSGGKTDTQYF.